This T cell receptor (beta chain) was sequenced for a study of T-cell reconstitution after alpha-beta-depleted transplantation in children. Preparation of the TCRbeta library was carried out with unique molecular identifiers. TCRdb analysed the PCR reads with MiXCR anew, one entry per CDR3 protein. The sample holds about 460,000 distinct CDR3 sequences; around 12% are singletons and the top ten take about 5%. In its sample, this clonotype was seen a few times. CDR3 length: 13 amino acids. Trimming stripped 3 bases from V and 3 bases from J, with 9 bases between. Per the germline V gene, CDR1 is MNHEY and CDR2 is SMNVEV (reference sequence).

The receptor comes from a human donor who donated a stem cell graft to a child with combined immunodeficiency. The source was PBMCs from the stem cell graft donor, collected from the stem cell graft. The genes are TRBV27 and TRBJ2-7; D unresolved. CDR3 bases: TGTGCCAGCAGTTTCAGGTCGGACTACGAGCAGTACTTC. This translates into CASSFRSDYEQYF.